This is a list of T cell receptor beta chains from one sample in a study of blood T cell repertoires in COVID-19. Only in-frame clones appear in the TCRdb table, and some are missing; sequencing was by immunoSEQ multiplex PCR. The sample shows about 210,000 clones, approximately 85% of them seen only once. Input material: peripheral blood. Every receptor here comes from a woman in her sixties or seventies with COVID-19, enrolled during active disease. The CDR3 runs from the conserved cysteine through the conserved F or W. The D gene is left open where the match is weak. For some rows the clone size is stated as once, few or many, or as a class when expanded; others skip it.

TRBJ2-7 | . | TRBV21-1 | few | CASSKARGQGGEQYF | TGTGCCAGCAGCAAAGCGCGAGGACAGGGAGGCGAGCAGTACTTC
TRBJ1-1 | . | TRBV29-1 | . | CSVVRGGNTEAFF | TGCAGCGTTGTAAGGGGAGGAAACACTGAAGCTTTCTTT
TRBJ2-5 | . | TRBV19 | . | CASSIQASPRTQYF | TGTGCCAGTAGTATCCAGGCCAGCCCCAGGACCCAGTACTTC
TRBJ1-3 | . | TRBV30 | . | CAWSAGTLGNTIYF | TGTGCCTGGAGTGCAGGAACGCTCGGAAACACCATATATTTT
TRBJ1-2 | . | TRBV6-1 | . | CASSEAVGSYGYTF | TGTGCCAGCAGTGAAGCAGTGGGGAGCTATGGCTACACCTTC
TRBJ1-3 | . | TRBV19 | . | CASSSTVPGNTIYF | TGTGCCAGTAGTTCGACAGTGCCTGGAAACACCATATATTTT
TRBJ2-7 | TRBD2 | TRBV3-1/TRBV3-2 | . | CASSQDGTRYYEQYF | TGTGCCAGCAGCCAAGACGGGACTAGGTACTACGAGCAGTACTTC
TRBJ2-1 | TRBD2 | TRBV7-2 | . | CASSLDERGREQFF | TGTGCCAGCAGCTTAGACGAGCGGGGGCGTGAGCAGTTCTTC
TRBJ1-1 | . | TRBV4-3 | once | CASSQVYGNTEAFF | TGCGCCAGCAGCCAAGTTTACGGGAACACTGAAGCTTTCTTT
TRBJ2-1 | . | TRBV7-3 | . | CASSTGAGFYNEQFF | TGTGCCAGCAGCACCGGGGCGGGGTTCTACAATGAGCAGTTCTTC
TRBJ1-1 | . | TRBV18 | . | CASSPELNTEAFF | TGTGCCAGCTCACCTGAGCTGAACACTGAAGCTTTCTTT
TRBJ1-4 | TRBD1 | TRBV30 | . | CAWTDARDREKLFF | TGTGCCTGGACCGACGCTCGGGACAGGGAAAAACTGTTTTTT